These 24 T cell receptor beta chains were all obtained from the same sample, sequenced in a study of cytomegalovirus exposure and HLA in healthy donors. The PCR ran on 60 Vbeta and 13 Jbeta primers. Produced via immunoSEQ multiplex PCR; TCRdb's table is partial and in-frame only. The sample includes about 180,000 clones, around four fifths of them seen just once. Input material: PBMCs. These receptor sequences come from a woman between 25 and 40 years old in good health and CMV-seronegative.

The V gene is TRBV5-8, the J gene TRBJ1-1; 12 positions match TRBD1. CDR1 is SGHTS and CDR2 is YDEGEE in the germline V gene. V gave up 2 bases and J gave up 5 bases; unmatched junction bases: 13. The CDR3 runs to 18 residues. The CDR3 nucleotides are TGTGCCAGCAGCTTCTCAGTCCCGGGACAGGGGGCAGAGACTGAAGCTTTCTTT. This codes for CASSFSVPGQGAETEAFF. The full variable domain, with the rest looked up from reference TRBV5-8 and TRBJ1-1, is EAGVTQSPTHLIKTRGQQATLRCSPISGHTSVYWYQQALGLGLQFLLWYDEGEERNRGNFPPRFSGRQFPNYSSELNVNALELEDSALYLCASSFSVPGQGAETEAFFGQGTRLTVV.

V and J are TRBV2 and TRBJ2-5; 13 bases align to TRBD2. Germline CDR1 and CDR2: SNHLY and FYNNEI. Trimming took 8 bases from V and 2 from J; bases not matched to a gene: 5. The CDR3 runs to 15 residues. The CDR3 nucleotides read TGTGCCAGCGGGGGACTAGCGGGGAGTCAAGAGACCCAGTACTTC. It yields the protein CASGGLAGSQETQYF. Looking up the rest from reference TRBV2 and TRBJ2-5 gives the full variable domain: EPEVTQTPSHQVTQMGQEVILRCVPISNHLYFYWYRQILGQKVEFLVSFYNNEISEKSEIFDDQFSVERPDGSNFTLKIRSTKLEDSAMYFCASGGLAGSQETQYFGPGTRLLVL.

J is TRBJ2-7 and V is TRBV27; 7 nucleotides match TRBD1. The CDR3 is made up of 13 amino acids. The V gene's germline CDR1 is MNHEY and CDR2 SMNVEV (reference sequence). V was clipped by 8 bases and J by 2 bases; unmatched bases: 6. The CDR3 sequence: CASGTTGTYEQYF. For the CDR3, the DNA is TGTGCCAGCGGAACGACAGGGACCTACGAGCAGTACTTC.

The chain links TRBV19 to TRBJ1-5, with a possible D match to TRBD1 (5 bases). The CDR3 consists of 16 residues. CDR1 and CDR2 from the germline V gene are LNHDA and SQIVND (reference sequence). Trimming took 6 bases from V and 3 from J, leaving 18 bases between them. The chain's CDR3 is CASSPSRQILNQPQHF. CDR3 DNA: TGTGCCAGTAGCCCCTCCCGACAGATTCTCAATCAGCCCCAGCATTTT.

The genes are TRBV12-5 and TRBJ2-4; 7 nucleotides match TRBD1. Germline trimming cut 2 bases from V and 1 base from J; bases unmatched to any gene: 2. In germline, CDR1 is LGHNT, CDR2 FRNRAP. The CDR3 has 15 residues. In nucleotides, the CDR3 is TGTGCTAGTGGTTTGCCAGGGGGTGCCAAAAACATTCAGTACTTC. Its protein is CASGLPGGAKNIQYF.

The chain carries TRBV7-9 and TRBJ1-2; 11 bases line up with TRBD1. Germline CDR1 is SEHNR and CDR2 is FQNEAQ (reference sequence). With 6 bases clipped from V and 5 bases from J, the junction kept 8 bases outside the gene matches. CDR3 length equals 15 residues. The CDR3 sequence: CASSPPGQGGYGYTF. CDR3 nucleotides: TGTGCCAGCAGTCCGCCGGGACAGGGGGGTTATGGCTACACCTTC.

This clone was recorded once. The chain couples TRBV18 to TRBJ2-1; 8 positions agree with TRBD1. Trimming cost V 4 bases and J 1 base; bases outside gene matches: 3. Per germline, CDR1 KGHSH and CDR2 LQKENI. The CDR3 runs to 15 residues. The chain's CDR3 is CASSLDRGSYNEQFF. Written as DNA, the CDR3 is TGTGCCAGCTCACTCGACAGGGGATCCTACAATGAGCAGTTCTTC.

This chain connects TRBV2 to TRBJ2-5, with 9 positions matching TRBD2. CDR1 SNHLY and CDR2 FYNNEI come from the germline V gene. J was trimmed by 7 bases and V by 3 bases; bases with no gene match: 9. The CDR3 extends over 15 amino acids. The CDR3 nucleotides read TGTGCCAGCAGTGAGCGGACTAGCGCAAGAGGGACCCAGTACTTC. Translated: CASSERTSARGTQYF.

The rearrangement links TRBV5-1 to TRBJ1-6; the D gene is possibly TRBD1 (6 bases). The germline V gene has CDR1 SGHRS and CDR2 YFSETQ. The CDR3 extends over 13 amino acids. V was shortened by 4 bases and J by 10 bases, with 12 bases between the two germline ends. The CDR3 is CASSLRGESPLHF. CDR3 nucleotides: TGCGCCAGCAGCCTCAGGGGCGAATCACCCCTCCACTTT.

The rearrangement uses TRBV10-3 and TRBJ1-3; TRBD1 matches at 12 bases. This CDR3 has 17 amino acids. The ends lost 6 bases at V and 3 bases at J; junction bases unmatched: 9. Germline V CDR1 and CDR2: ENHRY, SYGVKD. This CDR3 reads CAIRQPGQGASGNTIYF. In DNA form, the CDR3 reads TGTGCCATCAGACAACCGGGACAGGGGGCTAGTGGAAACACCATATATTTT.

The chain has TRBV30 and TRBJ2-7; possible D gene TRBD1, 5 bases. Looked up from germline, CDR1 is GTSNPN and CDR2 is SVGIG (reference sequence). The CDR3 has 14 amino acids. Trimming shortened V by 1 base and J by 0 bases, and 10 bases separated the two germline ends. The CDR3, as DNA: TGTGCCTGGAGTGCGAACAGGCTCTCCTACGAGCAGTACTTC. It yields the protein CAWSANRLSYEQYF.

This clone was seen only a few times. The genes are TRBV10-2 and TRBJ1-4; D is ambiguous. This CDR3 spans 11 amino acids. V lost 5 bases to trimming and J lost 6 bases, with 4 bases between them. CDR1 is WSHSY, CDR2 SAAADI, per germline. CDR3 sequence: CASSPDEKLFF. The CDR3, as DNA: TGCGCCAGCAGTCCTGATGAAAAACTGTTTTTT.

The J gene is TRBJ2-7, the V gene TRBV19; 9 bases line up with TRBD1. The length of the CDR3 is 14 residues. Per germline, CDR1 LNHDA and CDR2 SQIVND (reference sequence). V shed 5 bases, J shed 4 bases, and the junction held 6 bases outside the gene matches. CDR3 nucleotide sequence: TGTGCCAGTAGTCCCGGACAGGGGCTATACGAGCAGTACTTC. It translates to CASSPGQGLYEQYF. Complete variable domain (other parts from reference TRBV19 and TRBJ2-7): DGGITQSPKYLFRKEGQNVTLSCEQNLNHDAMYWYRQDPGQGLRLIYYSQIVNDFQKGDIAEGYSVSREKKESFPLTVTSAQKNPTAFYLCASSPGQGLYEQYFGPGTRLTVT.

The CDR3 loop reads CASSSTSGMSNQPQHF. The CDR3 DNA sequence: TGTGCCAGCAGTTCCACCTCAGGGATGAGCAATCAGCCCCAGCATTTT. V usage is TRBV6-6 and J usage is TRBJ1-5, with D maybe TRBD1 (5 bases). Looked up from germline, CDR1 is MNHNY and CDR2 is SVGAGI (reference sequence). V dropped 4 bases and J dropped 1 base, with 14 bases sitting between them. CDR3 size: 16 residues.

This chain's CDR3 is CASSLAGQGAGELFF. CDR3 nucleotide sequence: TGCGCCAGCAGCTTGGCCGGGCAGGGGGCCGGGGAGCTGTTTTTT. This chain joins TRBV5-1 and TRBJ2-2, with 7 bases lining up with TRBD1. Germline assignment: CDR1 SGHRS and CDR2 YFSETQ. The ends lost 0 bases at V and 6 bases at J; junction bases unmatched: 5. This CDR3 has 15 residues. The full variable domain, in which reference TRBV5-1 and TRBJ2-2 provide the parts outside the CDR3, is KAGVTQTPRYLIKTRGQQVTLSCSPISGHRSVSWYQQTPGQGLQFLFEYFSETQRNKGNFPGRFSGRQFSNSRSEMNVSTLELGDSALYLCASSLAGQGAGELFFGEGSRLTVL.

The chain carries TRBV4-2 and TRBJ2-7; maybe TRBD1 (7 bases). The V end was cut by 3 bases, the J end by 5 bases, with 20 bases between. The CDR3 consists of 16 residues. Germline-derived CDR1 and CDR2 are LGHNA and YNFKEQ. CDR3: CASSQETAGGRHEQYF. The DNA for the CDR3 is TGTGCCAGCAGCCAGGAAACGGCAGGGGGGCGGCACGAGCAGTACTTC.

This clone was detected once. The chain combines TRBV5-8 with TRBJ2-7; no reliable D call. CDR1 and CDR2 (germline): SGHTS, YDEGEE. The V gene lost 4 bases and the J gene lost 5 bases, with 7 bases spanning the gap. The CDR3 length is 11 residues. CDR3 nucleotide sequence: TGTGCCAGCAGCCCCCTCCACGAGCAGTACTTC. Protein sequence: CASSPLHEQYF.

This chain uses TRBV6-1 with TRBJ2-5, with 8 bases identical to TRBD2. Unmatched junction bases numbered 1, after V lost 1 base and J lost 0 bases. CDR3 size: 15 residues. Looked up from germline, CDR1 is MNHNS and CDR2 is SASEGT. The CDR3 reads CASSEGGGHQETQYF. The CDR3 bases are TGTGCCAGCAGTGAAGGCGGGGGGCACCAAGAGACCCAGTACTTC.

This clone was counted only a few times. V is TRBV2 and J is TRBJ2-6; TRBD2 matches at 8 bases. This CDR3 comprises 14 residues. Germline trimming cut 7 bases from V and 4 bases from J; bases unmatched to any gene: 3. Germline-derived CDR1 and CDR2 are SNHLY and FYNNEI. The CDR3 bases are TGTGCCAGCACGGGGGGGTCCGGGGCCAACGTCCTGACTTTC. This translates into CASTGGSGANVLTF.

The V call is TRBV5-1, the J call TRBJ2-3, with 10 positions matching TRBD2. Trimming cost V 0 bases and J 6 bases; bases outside gene matches: 1. Per germline, CDR1 SGHRS and CDR2 YFSETQ. The CDR3 has 14 residues. The CDR3 spells CASSLVSGGDTQYF. The DNA for the CDR3 is TGCGCCAGCAGCTTGGTTAGCGGGGGGGATACGCAGTATTTT.

This clone has just one count. The CDR3 here is CASSLALGWAQPQHF. CDR3 nucleotides: TGTGCCAGCAGCTTAGCGCTTGGGTGGGCTCAGCCCCAGCATTTT. The rearrangement uses TRBV7-2 and TRBJ1-5; D uncertain. Germline V gene data show CDR1 as SGHTA and CDR2 as FQGNSA. The CDR3 is 15 amino acids. Trimming shortened V by 0 bases and J by 6 bases, and 12 bases separated the two germline ends.

The chain couples TRBV28 to TRBJ1-2; weak D call: TRBD1 (5 bases). Germline CDR1 is MDHEN and CDR2 is SYDVKM. This CDR3 is built from 14 residues. V was shortened by 10 bases and J by 8 bases, with 23 bases between the two germline ends. The CDR3 DNA reads as TGTGCCACCCGCATGCAGGGTCAATTTCGAGGCTACACCTTC. This codes for CATRMQGQFRGYTF.

This chain connects TRBV18 to TRBJ1-1, with D possibly matching TRBD1 (6 bases). This CDR3 comprises 16 residues. V gave up 2 bases and J gave up 0 bases, with 13 bases separating them. Per germline, CDR1 KGHSH and CDR2 LQKENI. The CDR3 region is CASSPSTGPLNTEAFF. CDR3 bases: TGTGCCAGCTCACCAAGTACAGGGCCCCTGAACACTGAAGCTTTCTTT.

V and J are TRBV18 and TRBJ2-5, with TRBD2 as a possible D gene (5 bases). CDR3 length: 14 residues. CDR1 KGHSH and CDR2 LQKENI come from the germline V gene. With 4 bases removed from V and 2 bases from J, the gap between germline ends came to 11 bases. DNA of the CDR3: TGTGCCAGCTCACGAGCTAGCTTACAAGAGACCCAGTACTTC. Translated: CASSRASLQETQYF.